This record looks at one TCR beta chain sequence and its context. The data stem from a study of blood T cell repertoires in COVID-19. On the study more broadly: Acute and convalescent COVID-19 specimens originated in the United States, Italy and Spain. Sources were T cells, B-cell-depleted T cells, or PBMCs; the material itself was cDNA or gDNA.

V was trimmed by 4 bases and J by 8 bases, leaving 19 bases between them. CDR1 and CDR2 (germline): SGHRS, YFSETQ. CDR3 length: 14 amino acids. In the original processing: Amplification from reference gene primers served as the basis for estimated nucleated cell counts. Sequencing was performed with immunoSEQ multiplex PCR; in TCRdb, only in-frame clones are kept and a portion is missing. For V, J and clone size, that table is used; D and trimming come from the DNA. The top ten clones hold about a fifth of a sample with nearly 200,000 clones, around 80% of them seen once. The clonotype comes from a human donor in a cohort sampled during active COVID-19. The genes are TRBV5-1 and TRBJ2-7; D is unresolved. The sample consisted of peripheral blood. The CDR3 DNA reads TGCGCCAGCAGCCTCAACCCCGCGGCGGAGAAGCAGTACGTC. It specifies CASSLNPAAEKQYV.